This entry lists 17 T cell receptor beta chains sequenced from one sample in a study of blood T cell repertoires in COVID-19. Assay: immunoSEQ multiplex PCR; the TCRdb copy retains only in-frame clones and omits some. The sample holds more than 95,000 clones, about 85% seen once. Sequencing input: peripheral blood. Receptors originate from a man older than 75 with active or convalescent COVID-19.

The rearrangement joins TRBV7-3 to TRBJ1-2; 8 bases match TRBD1. The CDR3 is 14 residues long. The germline V gene encodes CDR1 SGHTA and CDR2 FQGTGA. After removal of 5 bases from V and 4 bases from J, the junction contained 6 bases not matched to a gene. This CDR3 is CASSLDRDSYGYTF. The CDR3 coding sequence is TGTGCCAGCAGCCTGGACAGGGATAGCTATGGCTACACCTTC.

This rearrangement joins TRBV29-1 to TRBJ1-5, with 9 nucleotides matching TRBD1. With 6 bases clipped from V and 1 base from J, the junction kept 4 bases outside the gene matches. The CDR3 has 14 residues. Germline CDR1 reads SQVTM; CDR2 reads ANQGSEA. The CDR3 sequence is CSVQTGGSNQPQHF. In DNA form, the CDR3 reads TGCAGCGTCCAGACAGGGGGAAGCAATCAGCCCCAGCATTTT.

The CDR3 nucleotides are TGTGCCAGCAGCTTGGGTTCCGGGTCCGGAAACACCATATATTTT. This encodes CASSLGSGSGNTIYF. This chain connects TRBV5-4 to TRBJ1-3; D uncertain. The CDR3 is made up of 15 amino acids. Germline V CDR1 and CDR2: SGHNT, YYREEE (reference sequence). V lost 0 bases and J 4 bases, leaving 11 bases between the germline ends. Together with reference TRBV5-4 and TRBJ1-3, the CDR3 gives the full variable domain: ETGVTQSPTHLIKTRGQQVTLRCSSQSGHNTVSWYQQALGQGPQFIFQYYREEENGRGNFPPRFSGLQFPNYSSELNVNALELDDSALYLCASSLGSGSGNTIYFGEGSWLTVV.

This clone was counted between two and nine times. V usage is TRBV2 and J usage is TRBJ2-1; perhaps TRBD1 as D (6 bases). V lost 5 bases, J lost 10 bases, and 12 bases lay in between. Germline lookup yields CDR1 SNHLY and CDR2 FYNNEI. The CDR3 spans 12 residues. The CDR3, as DNA: TGTGCCAGCAGTATACAGGGTCGGGAGCAGTTCTTC. Protein product: CASSIQGREQFF.

This rearrangement joins TRBV18 to TRBJ1-5; D gene ambiguous. CDR1 KGHSH and CDR2 LQKENI come from the germline V gene. This CDR3 has 14 residues. Trimming pared 3 bases from V and 7 bases from J, leaving 13 bases between. CDR3 residues: CASSPLDFGQPQHF. The CDR3 nucleotides read TGTGCCAGCTCACCCTTAGACTTTGGGCAGCCCCAGCATTTT. Full variable domain (outside the CDR3, taken from reference TRBV18 and TRBJ1-5): NAGVMQNPRHLVRRRGQEARLRCSPMKGHSHVYWYRQLPEEGLKFMVYLQKENIIDESGMPKERFSAEFPKEGPSILRIQQVVRGDSAAYFCASSPLDFGQPQHFGDGTRLSIL.

The chain employs TRBV5-5 and TRBJ2-6; D unresolved. CDR3 length: 16 residues. V was clipped by 0 bases and J by 4 bases, with 11 bases between them. Germline loops: CDR1 SGHKS, CDR2 YYEKEE (reference sequence). CDR3 coding DNA: TGTGCCAGCAGCTTGGATGCGGTGTACGGGGCCAACGTCCTGACTTTC. It encodes CASSLDAVYGANVLTF.

This clone was recorded only once. The chain combines TRBV24-1 with TRBJ1-4; D perhaps matches TRBD1 (5 bases). Germline CDR1 is KGHDR and CDR2 is SFDVKD. V was trimmed by 7 bases and J by 10 bases, leaving 15 bases between them. The CDR3 totals 13 residues. The CDR3 nucleotides are TGTGCCACCAGCGAAGGTATGGGGGGAAAACTGTTTTTT. It translates to CATSEGMGGKLFF.

This clone was recorded once. This chain links TRBV19 with TRBJ1-5; D is uncertain. The CDR3 spans 13 residues. V lost 6 bases, J lost 5 bases, and 11 bases lay in between. Germline V gene lookup returns CDR1 LNHDA and CDR2 SQIVND (reference sequence). CDR3: CASSPINYQPQHF. CDR3 sequence (DNA): TGTGCCAGTAGCCCTATAAACTATCAGCCCCAGCATTTT.

The chain is built from TRBV18 and TRBJ1-2; 8 bases align to TRBD1. Trimming took 6 bases from V and 6 from J; bases not matched to a gene: 3. The CDR3 is made up of 12 amino acids. CDR1 is KGHSH, CDR2 LQKENI, per germline. CDR3 DNA: TGTGCCAGCTCCCCGACAGGGGATGGCTACACCTTC. Its protein is CASSPTGDGYTF.

V gene TRBV4-2 combines with J gene TRBJ1-2, with D maybe TRBD1 (5 bases). CDR1 is LGHNA and CDR2 is YNFKEQ in the germline V gene. V was cut by 0 bases and J by 6 bases, with 17 bases left in between. This CDR3 spans 16 amino acids. This CDR3 is CASSQETGRAGHGYTF. CDR3 in DNA: TGTGCCAGCAGCCAAGAAACAGGCAGGGCGGGACATGGCTACACCTTC.

Written as DNA, the CDR3 is TGTGCCAGCAGCCTCCTAGCCTCTGAGCAGTTCTTC. Protein: CASSLLASEQFF. The chain links TRBV11-2 to TRBJ2-1; D is possibly TRBD2 (5 bases). The CDR3 spans 12 residues. The V end lost 5 bases, the J end lost 9 bases, and 11 bases lay between the germline ends. Germline V gene lookup returns CDR1 SGHAT and CDR2 FQNNGV.

V gene TRBV19 combines with J gene TRBJ2-1; no clear D. The CDR3 contains 16 residues. Germline V gene sequence: CDR1 LNHDA, CDR2 SQIVND (reference sequence). Between the trimmed V and J ends, which lost 0 bases and 1 base, there was a span of 10 bases. The CDR3 sequence: CASSIDHGGSYNEQFF. The DNA of the CDR3 is TGTGCCAGTAGTATAGATCACGGCGGTTCCTACAATGAGCAGTTCTTC. Full variable domain (rest looked up from reference TRBV19 and TRBJ2-1): DGGITQSPKYLFRKEGQNVTLSCEQNLNHDAMYWYRQDPGQGLRLIYYSQIVNDFQKGDIAEGYSVSREKKESFPLTVTSAQKNPTAFYLCASSIDHGGSYNEQFFGPGTRLTVL.

The rearrangement uses TRBV18 and TRBJ1-1; TRBD1 agrees at 8 bases. This CDR3 has 14 amino acids. The germline V gene encodes CDR1 KGHSH and CDR2 LQKENI. The J segment lost 3 bases and the V segment lost 8 bases, leaving 8 bases of the junction unmatched. The CDR3 DNA reads as TGTGCCAGCCTAAGACAGGGGTGGGACACTGAAGCTTTCTTT. Protein: CASLRQGWDTEAFF.

This clone was observed once. This sequence joins TRBV10-3 and TRBJ2-7; no clear D gene. The CDR3 is made up of 12 amino acids. Germline V gene sequence: CDR1 ENHRY, CDR2 SYGVKD. V lost 9 bases and J lost 0, with 9 bases in between. The CDR3 sequence: CAISRNSYEQYF. Written as DNA, the CDR3 is TGTGCCATTAGCCGTAACTCCTACGAGCAGTACTTC.

J is TRBJ2-1 and V is TRBV24-1, with TRBD2 matching 7 bases. Losses at the gene ends were 4 bases for V and 0 bases for J; bases not matched to a gene: 5. CDR1 is KGHDR and CDR2 is SFDVKD in the germline V gene. The CDR3 spans 16 residues. The CDR3 here is CATSESLAASYNEQFF. CDR3 coding DNA: TGTGCCACCAGTGAAAGCCTAGCGGCCTCCTACAATGAGCAGTTCTTC.

V gene TRBV28 combines with J gene TRBJ2-2; D gene unclear. This CDR3 comprises 14 residues. Germline V lookup: CDR1 MDHEN, CDR2 SYDVKM. Deletions cut 6 bases from V and 7 bases from J, with 15 bases between. This chain's CDR3 is CASSPPHIGGELFF. The CDR3, as DNA: TGTGCCAGCAGCCCCCCCCACATTGGCGGGGAGCTGTTTTTT.

The chain recombines TRBV7-2 with TRBJ2-4; no clear D gene. The ends were cut back, 1 base at V and 1 base at J, with 11 bases in the middle. The CDR3 runs 16 residues. Germline assignment: CDR1 SGHTA and CDR2 FQGNSA. Here the CDR3 reads CASSLDYLFAKNIQYF. CDR3 nucleotides: TGTGCCAGCAGCTTAGACTACCTCTTTGCCAAAAACATTCAGTACTTC.